What follows are 31 T cell receptor beta chains derived from one specimen sequenced in a study of blood T cell repertoires in COVID-19. The repertoire was sequenced with immunoSEQ multiplex PCR; TCRdb's copy has only in-frame clones and lacks some. In the table there are tens of thousands of clones, more than 75% of which are singletons. Input material: peripheral blood. Receptor source: a human donor with active COVID-19. The donor label of this sample is uncertain.

Only one count was recorded for this clone. The chain is built from TRBV7-2 and TRBJ2-7; 7 nucleotides line up with TRBD1. Germline assignment: CDR1 SGHTA and CDR2 FQGNSA. This CDR3 has 15 amino acids. The junction had 10 bases not matched to a gene; V was cut back by 3 bases and J by 5 bases. The CDR3 nucleotides read TGTGCCAGCAGCTTGTTAGGGGGCGGTAGGGACGAGCAGTACTTC. This sequence encodes CASSLLGGGRDEQYF. Full variable domain (outside the CDR3, taken from reference TRBV7-2 and TRBJ2-7): GAGVSQSPSNKVTEKGKDVELRCDPISGHTALYWYRQSLGQGLEFLIYFQGNSAPDKSGLPSDRFSAERTGGSVSTLTIQRTQQEDSAVYLCASSLLGGGRDEQYFGPGTRLTVT.

This clone has only a few counts. The gene calls are TRBV24-1 and TRBJ2-1; 13 bases align to TRBD2. Looked up from germline, CDR1 is KGHDR and CDR2 is SFDVKD. Germline trimming cut 9 bases from V and 8 bases from J; bases unmatched to any gene: 9. This CDR3 comprises 15 residues. The CDR3 loop reads CATARGTSGIYEQFF. The CDR3 DNA is TGTGCCACCGCCCGCGGGACTAGCGGGATCTATGAGCAGTTCTTC.

This clone was picked up a small number of times. V and J are TRBV29-1 and TRBJ2-6; maybe TRBD1 (6 bases). The CDR3 consists of 16 residues. The V end lost 4 bases, the J end lost 0 bases, and 13 bases lay between the germline ends. Germline values: CDR1 SQVTM, CDR2 ANQGSEA. The CDR3 region has the DNA TGCAGCGTTGCAAGGGACATAGACTCTGGGGCCAACGTCCTGACTTTC. Its translation is CSVARDIDSGANVLTF.

The chain recombines TRBV7-6 with TRBJ2-1, with 10 bases fitting TRBD2. J gave up 4 bases and V 1 base, and 7 bases lay outside the gene matches. This CDR3 is built from 17 residues. The germline V gene has CDR1 SGHVS and CDR2 FNYEAQ. The CDR3 DNA is TGTGCCAGCAGCTTAGTTCTGAGGACTAGCGGTTACAATGAGCAGTTCTTC. This gives the protein CASSLVLRTSGYNEQFF.

The chain carries TRBV9 and TRBJ1-4; no clear D gene. Trimming left V 3 bases short and J 7 bases short, with 16 bases between. Germline V gene sequence: CDR1 SGDLS, CDR2 YYNGEE. This CDR3 spans 15 amino acids. The CDR3 DNA reads TGTGCCAGCAGCGGAATAGGGCAGGAGGCTGAAAAACTGTTTTTT. As protein: CASSGIGQEAEKLFF.

The V gene is TRBV12-3 or TRBV12-4, the J gene TRBJ1-5, with D unresolved. The CDR3 contains 13 residues. V was cut by 7 bases and J by 6 bases, with 13 bases left in between. CDR3 protein: CASTLRNSQPQHF. Written as DNA, the CDR3 is TGTGCCAGCACCCTCCGAAATAGTCAGCCCCAGCATTTT.

The chain recombines TRBV27 with TRBJ2-5, with 7 bases fitting TRBD1. Germline V gene lookup returns CDR1 MNHEY and CDR2 SMNVEV (reference sequence). The CDR3 spans 16 residues. V was clipped by 1 base and J by 5 bases; unmatched bases: 10. The CDR3 spells CASSLFGRGFAETQYF. The CDR3 coding sequence is TGTGCCAGCAGTTTATTTGGCAGGGGGTTTGCGGAGACCCAGTACTTC.

The chain links TRBV7-6 to TRBJ2-7; D possibly corresponds to TRBD1 (7 bases). The V gene lost 5 bases and the J gene lost 0 bases, with 20 bases spanning the gap. The germline V gene has CDR1 SGHVS and CDR2 FNYEAQ. The length of the CDR3 is 17 residues. The CDR3 DNA reads TGTGCCAGCAGCCCGGGGGCCGGGACAGTAAACTCCTACGAGCAGTACTTC. Its protein product is CASSPGAGTVNSYEQYF.

This chain connects TRBV7-2 to TRBJ2-2; 7 nucleotides match TRBD1. The length of the CDR3 is 15 residues. Per the germline V gene, CDR1 is SGHTA and CDR2 is FQGNSA. Trimming at V came to 5 bases and at J to 4 bases, leaving 7 bases not matched to a gene. CDR3 DNA: TGTGCCAGCAGCCGGACAGGCCACCCCACCGGGGAGCTGTTTTTT. This gives the protein CASSRTGHPTGELFF.

The V gene is TRBV19, the J gene TRBJ2-7; possibly TRBD2 for D (5 bases). CDR3 size: 13 residues. The germline gives CDR1 LNHDA, CDR2 SQIVND (reference sequence). The V gene lost 5 bases and the J gene lost 2 bases, with 10 bases spanning the gap. The DNA for the CDR3 is TGTGCCAGTAGTCCCGGGGTTACCTACGAGCAGTACTTC. Translated: CASSPGVTYEQYF.

The rearrangement joins TRBV9 to TRBJ1-2; TRBD1 aligns across 8 bases. CDR1 is SGDLS and CDR2 is YYNGEE in the germline V gene. The V segment lost 5 bases and the J segment 1 base; nucleotides outside the gene matches: 13. The CDR3 covers 17 residues. CDR3 loop: CASSRRAGGAYNYGYTF. For the CDR3, the DNA is TGTGCCAGCAGTAGGAGGGCAGGGGGCGCCTATAACTATGGCTACACCTTC.

V is TRBV18 and J is TRBJ1-5; the D gene is possibly TRBD1 (5 bases). V was clipped by 6 bases and J by 5 bases, with 11 bases between them. Germline loops: CDR1 KGHSH, CDR2 LQKENI. The CDR3 has 13 amino acids. As DNA, the CDR3 is TGTGCCAGCTCCTTGGGGGGGGATCAGCCCCAGCATTTT. Translated: CASSLGGDQPQHF.

The V and J genes are TRBV7-8 and TRBJ2-7; TRBD1 matches 7 bases. V lost 3 bases, J lost 3 bases, and 5 bases stayed unmatched. CDR3 length: 14 residues. CDR1 SGHVS and CDR2 FQNEAQ come from the germline V gene. CDR3 DNA sequence: TGTGCCAGCAGCTTGAGACAGGGAAACTACGAGCAGTACTTC. It yields the protein CASSLRQGNYEQYF.

V usage is TRBV28 and J usage is TRBJ2-5; maybe TRBD2 (5 bases). Germline-derived CDR1 and CDR2 are MDHEN and SYDVKM. Trimming shortened V by 3 bases and J by 2 bases, and 10 bases separated the two germline ends. The CDR3 extends over 14 amino acids. CDR3 protein: CASSFPGSQETQYF. The CDR3 nucleotides read TGTGCCAGCAGTTTTCCGGGGAGTCAAGAGACCCAGTACTTC.

The rearrangement uses TRBV6-2 or TRBV6-3 and TRBJ2-7, with 10 bases aligning to TRBD2. V was pared by 0 bases and J by 3 bases, with 11 bases of the junction left unmatched. The CDR3 sequence is 18 residues long. Germline V CDR1 and CDR2: MNHEY, SVGEGT. The CDR3 is CASSYSTLAGVRYYEQYF. The CDR3 nucleotides read TGTGCCAGCAGTTACTCGACCCTAGCGGGAGTGCGTTACTACGAGCAGTACTTC.

The rearrangement joins TRBV5-1 to TRBJ1-4; a possible D gene is TRBD1 (5 bases). The CDR3 runs 16 residues. V was shortened by 4 bases and J by 8 bases, with 21 bases between the two germline ends. In germline, CDR1 is SGHRS, CDR2 YFSETQ. The chain's CDR3 is CASSRGGPPVGEKLFF. Written as DNA, the CDR3 is TGCGCCAGCAGCAGGGGTGGGCCGCCGGTAGGGGAAAAACTGTTTTTT.

The V and J genes are TRBV27 and TRBJ1-2; TRBD1 aligns across 10 bases. V lost 3 bases to trimming and J lost 3 bases; unmatched junction nucleotides: 4. The germline V gene encodes CDR1 MNHEY and CDR2 SMNVEV (reference sequence). This CDR3 contains 15 residues. CDR3 sequence: CASSFGTGVHYGYTF. The CDR3 region has the DNA TGTGCCAGCAGTTTCGGGACAGGGGTCCACTATGGCTACACCTTC.

The chain uses TRBV4-2 and TRBJ2-1; 8 bases match TRBD2. This CDR3 comprises 13 residues. V was clipped by 0 bases and J by 8 bases; unmatched bases: 0. CDR1 and CDR2 (germline): LGHNA, YNFKEQ. The CDR3 region has the DNA TGTGCCAGCAGCCAAGAACTAGCGGATGAGCAGTTCTTC. It codes for CASSQELADEQFF.

CDR3 nucleotides: TGTGCCAGCAGCTTAGCGGGAGGGTCCTACGAGCAGTACTTC. Translation: CASSLAGGSYEQYF. This sequence joins TRBV5-4 and TRBJ2-7, with 10 bases matching TRBD2. The CDR3 contains 14 residues. Per germline, CDR1 SGHNT and CDR2 YYREEE (reference sequence). The trim removed 2 bases at V and 1 base at J, leaving 0 bases unmatched.

V gene TRBV25-1 combines with J gene TRBJ1-6, with D possibly TRBD1 on 6 matching bases. The CDR3 contains 17 residues. The germline V gene has CDR1 MGHDK and CDR2 SYGVNS. Trimming left V 7 bases short and J 9 bases short, with 25 bases between. CDR3 DNA sequence: TGTGCCAGCACGGAGAACGCCCCGGCATTAGGGGGTTCACCCCTCCACTTT. It specifies CASTENAPALGGSPLHF. Drawing the rest from reference TRBV25-1 and TRBJ1-6, the complete variable domain is EADIYQTPRYLVIGTGKKITLECSQTMGHDKMYWYQQDPGMELHLIHYSYGVNSTEKGDLSSESTVSRIRTEHFPLTLESARPSHTSQYLCASTENAPALGGSPLHFGNGTRLTVT.

The genes are TRBV5-6 and TRBJ2-7, with TRBD2 matching over 11 bases. This CDR3 is 14 amino acids long. The trim removed 3 bases at V and 3 bases at J, leaving 2 bases unmatched. Germline V gene sequence: CDR1 SGHDT, CDR2 YYEEEE. This chain's CDR3 is CASSWGTSGYEQYF. The DNA for the CDR3 is TGTGCCAGCAGCTGGGGGACTAGCGGCTACGAGCAGTACTTC.

For the CDR3, the DNA is TGTGCCAGCAGGGGACAGGCCACCAACTATGGCTACACCTTC. This sequence encodes CASRGQATNYGYTF. The J gene is TRBJ1-2, the V gene TRBV6-4, with 8 bases identical to TRBD1. CDR1 and CDR2 (germline): MRHNA, SNTAGT. Trimming took 6 bases from V and 2 from J; bases not matched to a gene: 5. The CDR3 contains 14 residues.

CDR3 DNA: TGTGCCAGCAGCACCGAGGGACTAGCGGTCACAGATACGCAGTATTTT. Translated, it gives CASSTEGLAVTDTQYF. The V gene is TRBV9, the J gene TRBJ2-3; 11 bases match TRBD2. Trimming cost V 4 bases and J 2 bases; bases outside gene matches: 6. This CDR3 contains 16 residues. Per germline, CDR1 SGDLS and CDR2 YYNGEE.

The chain employs TRBV2 and TRBJ1-1; 7 bases are a match to TRBD1. CDR3 length: 16 residues. V lost 5 bases and J lost 0; bases outside the gene matches: 9. In germline, CDR1 is SNHLY, CDR2 FYNNEI. The CDR3 DNA reads TGTGCCAGCAGTCTACAGGGGCCGGTAATGAACACTGAAGCTTTCTTT. Translation: CASSLQGPVMNTEAFF. The full variable domain, its missing parts supplied by reference TRBV2 and TRBJ1-1, is EPEVTQTPSHQVTQMGQEVILRCVPISNHLYFYWYRQILGQKVEFLVSFYNNEISEKSEIFDDQFSVERPDGSNFTLKIRSTKLEDSAMYFCASSLQGPVMNTEAFFGQGTRLTVV.

This clone occurred a few times. This rearrangement joins TRBV6-5 to TRBJ2-7, with a weak D call TRBD1 (5 bases). Germline V gives CDR1 MNHEY, CDR2 SVGAGI. The CDR3 is made up of 14 amino acids. Trimming pared 5 bases from V and 1 base from J, leaving 12 bases between. Written as DNA, the CDR3 is TGTGCCAGCAGTCCTATGACAGCATCCTACGAGCAGTACTTC. It encodes CASSPMTASYEQYF.

The chain has TRBV7-2 and TRBJ2-1; no clear D gene. Looked up from germline, CDR1 is SGHTA and CDR2 is FQGNSA. V was trimmed by 1 base and J by 3 bases, leaving 10 bases between them. This CDR3 has 15 amino acids. The CDR3 loop is CASSLVGGYYNEQFF. CDR3 sequence (DNA): TGTGCCAGCAGCTTAGTTGGCGGTTACTACAATGAGCAGTTCTTC.

The V and J genes are TRBV3-1 (or the pseudogene TRBV3-2) and TRBJ2-1; possible D gene TRBD1, 6 bases. This CDR3 has 14 residues. CDR1 and CDR2 (germline): LGHDT, YNNKEL (reference sequence). V lost 1 base, J lost 6 bases, and 10 bases lay in between. The DNA for the CDR3 is TGTGCCAGCAGCCAAGGTGGGGGCCTCAATGAGCAGTTCTTC. This encodes CASSQGGGLNEQFF.

V gene TRBV5-1 combines with J gene TRBJ2-1; perhaps TRBD2 as D (5 bases). Per germline, CDR1 SGHRS and CDR2 YFSETQ. Trimming removed 3 bases at V and 6 bases at J, with 16 bases between. The CDR3 has 15 residues. Here the CDR3 reads CASSYPLGVGNEQFF. The DNA of the CDR3 is TGCGCCAGCAGCTACCCACTAGGCGTAGGCAATGAGCAGTTCTTC.

This chain uses TRBV9 with TRBJ2-5, with TRBD2 matching 12 bases. The CDR3 spans 15 residues. J gave up 1 base and V 4 bases, and 2 bases lay outside the gene matches. The germline V gene encodes CDR1 SGDLS and CDR2 YYNGEE. The CDR3 protein is CASSKTSGSQETQYF. DNA of the CDR3: TGTGCCAGCAGCAAGACTAGCGGGAGCCAAGAGACCCAGTACTTC.

This rearrangement joins TRBV19 to TRBJ2-2, with a possible D match to TRBD1 (6 bases). This CDR3 is 14 amino acids long. The germline V and J ends were trimmed by 10 bases and 4 bases, with 16 bases remaining between them. The germline V gene has CDR1 LNHDA and CDR2 SQIVND (reference sequence). CDR3 coding DNA: TGTGCCACCACTAATCAGGGGAGCACCGGGGAGCTGTTTTTT. It translates to CATTNQGSTGELFF.

The rearrangement links TRBV19 to TRBJ2-3; a possible D gene is TRBD2 (6 bases). Trimming cost V 6 bases and J 1 base, with 14 bases left between them. This CDR3 has 15 residues. Germline V lookup: CDR1 LNHDA, CDR2 SQIVND (reference sequence). The CDR3, as DNA: TGTGCCAGTAGCACACCGGGACTCGGCACAGATACGCAGTATTTT. Translated, it gives CASSTPGLGTDTQYF.